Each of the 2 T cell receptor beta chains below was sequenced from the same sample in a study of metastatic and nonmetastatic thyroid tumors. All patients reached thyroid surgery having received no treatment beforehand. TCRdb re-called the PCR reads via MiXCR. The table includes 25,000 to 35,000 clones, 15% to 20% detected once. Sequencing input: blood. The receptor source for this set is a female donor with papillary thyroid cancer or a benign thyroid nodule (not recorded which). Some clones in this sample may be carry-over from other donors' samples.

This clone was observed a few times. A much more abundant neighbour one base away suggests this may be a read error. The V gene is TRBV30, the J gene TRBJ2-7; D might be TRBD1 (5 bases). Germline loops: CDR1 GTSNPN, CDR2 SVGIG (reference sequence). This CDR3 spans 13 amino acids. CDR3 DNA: TGTGCCTGGAGTGTTCAGGACAACTACGAGCGGTACTTC. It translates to CAWSVQDNYERYF. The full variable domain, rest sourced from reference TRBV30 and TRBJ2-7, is SQTIHQWPATLVQPVGSPLSLECTVEGTSNPNLYWYRQAAGRGLQLLFYSVGIGQISSEVPQNLSASRPQDRQFILSSKKLLLSDSGFYLCAWSVQDNYERYFGPGTRLTVT.

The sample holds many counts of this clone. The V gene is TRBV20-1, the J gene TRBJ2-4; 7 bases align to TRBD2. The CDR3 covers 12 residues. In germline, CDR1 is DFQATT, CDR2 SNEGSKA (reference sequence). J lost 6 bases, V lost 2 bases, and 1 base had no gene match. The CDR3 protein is CSARTGGNIQYF. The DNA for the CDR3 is TGCAGTGCTAGAACGGGAGGAAACATTCAGTACTTC.